The text below deals with one T cell receptor beta chain. What it binds is unknown. Germline V gene data show CDR1 as MDHEN and CDR2 as SYDVKM. There are 12 residues in the CDR3. With 5 bases removed from V and 8 bases from J, the gap between germline ends came to 12 bases. This entry belongs to a study of graft-versus-host responses after intestinal transplantation. The table came from immunoSEQ multiplex PCR; TCRdb's copy has only in-frame clones and leaves some out. The table shows 35,000 to 40,000 clones, with 87% occurring only once. Study-level points and caveats: The marrow of recipients harbored GvH clones, and ileum or blood showed some of them first.

Lymphocytes from graft epithelium and lamina propria were isolated. The sample here was ileum tissue, taken roughly 200 days after intestinal transplant. This TCR derives from a human patient who received an intestinal transplant, so some T cells may come from the graft donor. This sequence joins TRBV28 and TRBJ1-1, with D possibly matching TRBD1 (5 bases). The CDR3 nucleotides read TGTGCCAGCAGTATCGGAGGGGACGAAGCTTTCTTT. Its translation is CASSIGGDEAFF.